The TCR beta chain described here comes from a study of cytomegalovirus exposure and HLA in healthy donors. Participants comprised healthy donors of bone marrow. The CDR3 runs 15 residues. Trimming took 8 bases from V and 12 from J; bases not matched to a gene: 18. Germline V gene data show CDR1 as SNHLY and CDR2 as FYNNEI. The PCR was carried out with 60 Vbeta primers and 13 Jbeta primers. Here immunoSEQ multiplex PCR was the method, and the copy in TCRdb shows in-frame clones only, minus some. The table lists about 120,000 clones, approximately 70% of them singletons. Input material: PBMCs. The chain recombines TRBV2 with TRBJ2-1; 8 nucleotides align to TRBD2. The sequence came from a woman aged 40 to 50 in good health and CMV-seropositive. The CDR3 sequence is CASRGSSGTRVRQFF. Written as DNA, the CDR3 is TGTGCCAGCCGCGGCAGTAGCGGGACGAGGGTTCGGCAGTTCTTC.